The rows below give T cell receptor beta chains drawn from one sample of a study of CD8+ T cells in alopecia areata. Libraries were prepared by immunoSEQ multiplex PCR; TCRdb keeps only in-frame clonotypes and omits some of them. The sample has a few hundred thousand clones, less than 45% seen once. The source was CD4+ T cells sorted from blood, collected at approximately week 30, from a patient treated with tofacitinib. These receptor sequences come from a human donor with alopecia areata. The CDR3 runs from the conserved cysteine through the conserved F or W. A D gene is named only where the DNA matches it firmly. Clone size is stated in some rows and not others, as once, few, many or a class when expanded.

J: TRBJ2-2; size: .; D: TRBD1; V: TRBV5-4; CDR3: CASSHQQGFTGELFF; DNA: TGTGCCAGCAGCCATCAACAGGGGTTTACCGGGGAGCTGTTTTTT
J: TRBJ1-2; size: .; D: .; V: TRBV7-9; CDR3: CASSLEGRYTF; DNA: TGTGCCAGCAGCTTGGAGGGCCGCTACACCTTC
J: TRBJ2-1; size: .; D: .; V: TRBV2; CDR3: CASSGGPYNEQFF; DNA: TGTGCCAGCAGCGGGGGGCCGTACAATGAGCAGTTCTTC
J: TRBJ1-1; size: .; D: TRBD1; V: TRBV5-6; CDR3: CASSLTGGTEAFF; DNA: TGTGCCAGCAGCCTTACAGGGGGGACTGAAGCTTTCTTT
J: TRBJ2-7; size: .; D: TRBD1; V: TRBV4-2; CDR3: CASSQDGAGTGTSYEQYF; DNA: TGTGCCAGCAGCCAAGATGGCGCCGGGACAGGGACATCCTACGAGCAGTACTTC
J: TRBJ2-2; size: few; D: TRBD1; V: TRBV19; CDR3: CASSPTGATGELFF; DNA: TGTGCCAGTAGCCCGACAGGGGCCACCGGGGAGCTGTTTTTT
J: TRBJ2-7; size: .; D: TRBD1; V: TRBV30; CDR3: CAWTRDRPTYEQYF; DNA: TGTGCCTGGACCAGGGACAGGCCTACCTACGAGCAGTACTTC
J: TRBJ2-4; size: .; D: TRBD1; V: TRBV19; CDR3: CASSWDSKNIQYF; DNA: TGTGCCAGTAGTTGGGACAGCAAAAACATTCAGTACTTC
J: TRBJ1-1; size: .; D: .; V: TRBV30; CDR3: CAWSLGFRGARENTEAFF; DNA: TGTGCCTGGAGTCTGGGCTTCCGGGGGGCGAGGGAAAACACTGAAGCTTTCTTT
J: TRBJ2-7; size: few; D: TRBD2; V: TRBV11-2; CDR3: CASMGGRASYEQYF; DNA: TGTGCCAGCATGGGCGGGAGGGCCTCCTACGAGCAGTACTTC
J: TRBJ2-7; size: .; D: TRBD1; V: TRBV2; CDR3: CASSRGTGAYEQYF; DNA: TGTGCCAGCAGCCGGGGGACAGGGGCCTACGAGCAGTACTTC
J: TRBJ1-6; size: .; D: .; V: TRBV25-1; CDR3: CASSDPRPNSPLHF; DNA: TGTGCCAGCAGTGACCCCAGACCCAATTCACCCCTCCACTTT
J: TRBJ2-1; size: .; D: TRBD2; V: TRBV4-1; CDR3: CASSQGRAGLAGAGETYNEQFF; DNA: TGCGCCAGCAGCCAGGGACGAGCCGGACTAGCGGGAGCGGGAGAGACTTACAATGAGCAGTTCTTC
J: TRBJ2-7; size: few; D: .; V: TRBV7-2; CDR3: CASSLDHTISYEQYF; DNA: TGTGCCAGCAGCTTAGATCATACTATCTCCTACGAGCAGTACTTC
J: TRBJ1-3; size: .; D: TRBD1; V: TRBV5-6; CDR3: CASSGTGGISGNTIYF; DNA: TGTGCCTCCTCGGGGACAGGGGGGATCTCTGGAAACACCATATATTTT
J: TRBJ2-2; size: .; D: TRBD1; V: TRBV30; CDR3: CAWSVKGQGAGELFF; DNA: TGTGCCTGGAGTGTAAAAGGACAGGGGGCCGGGGAGCTGTTTTTT
J: TRBJ1-1; size: .; D: .; V: TRBV18; CDR3: CASSPTEGKTEAFF; DNA: TGTGCCAGCTCACCTACCGAGGGGAAGACTGAAGCTTTCTTT
J: TRBJ1-5; size: .; D: TRBD1; V: TRBV2; CDR3: CASSPRRQGVMSNQPQHF; DNA: TGTGCCAGCAGTCCACGTCGACAGGGGGTGATGAGCAATCAGCCCCAGCATTTT
J: TRBJ1-6; size: few; D: .; V: TRBV28; CDR3: CASSLSFNSPLHF; DNA: TGTGCCAGCAGTTTATCCTTTAATTCACCCCTCCACTTT
J: TRBJ1-5; size: .; D: .; V: TRBV15; CDR3: CATSGRSVRGIEPQHF; DNA: TGTGCCACCAGCGGCCGTTCGGTCAGGGGTATTGAGCCCCAGCATTTT
J: TRBJ2-3; size: .; D: TRBD2; V: TRBV6-5; CDR3: CASSTMTRTRRTQYF; DNA: TGTGCCAGCAGTACTATGACTCGGACTAGGCGAACGCAGTATTTT
J: TRBJ2-3; size: .; D: TRBD2; V: TRBV30; CDR3: CAWSVQASGTTQYF; DNA: TGTGCCTGGAGTGTACAGGCTAGCGGAACTACGCAGTATTTT
J: TRBJ2-1; size: few; D: .; V: TRBV2; CDR3: CASIPSVTPGDEQFF; DNA: TGTGCCAGCATCCCCTCGGTGACACCGGGGGATGAGCAGTTCTTC
J: TRBJ2-3; size: .; D: TRBD2; V: TRBV29-1; CDR3: CSVGLAGVTDTQYF; DNA: TGCAGCGTTGGTCTAGCGGGAGTAACAGATACGCAGTATTTT
J: TRBJ1-1; size: few; D: .; V: TRBV6-5; CDR3: CASGPRRAFF; DNA: TGTGCCAGCGGGCCTCGGAGAGCTTTCTTT
J: TRBJ2-1; size: .; D: .; V: TRBV5-1; CDR3: CASSMELGVAGEQFF; DNA: TGCGCCAGCAGCATGGAGCTTGGAGTCGCAGGGGAGCAGTTCTTC
J: TRBJ1-1; size: few; D: .; V: TRBV25-1; CDR3: CASSAYTEAFF; DNA: TGTGCCAGCAGTGCATACACTGAAGCTTTCTTT
J: TRBJ2-7; size: few; D: TRBD1; V: TRBV19; CDR3: CASSIVYVGQDYEQYF; DNA: TGTGCCAGTAGTATTGTCTATGTAGGACAGGACTACGAGCAGTACTTC
J: TRBJ2-7; size: .; D: .; V: TRBV11-3; CDR3: CASSLYRGATEQYF; DNA: TGTGCCAGCAGCTTATATCGGGGGGCTACCGAGCAGTACTTC
J: TRBJ2-1; size: .; D: .; V: TRBV6-1; CDR3: CASSWGSSYNEQFF; DNA: TGTGCCAGCAGTTGGGGTAGCTCCTACAATGAGCAGTTCTTC
J: TRBJ2-7; size: .; D: .; V: TRBV30; CDR3: CAWSPRLGRDIEQYF; DNA: TGTGCCTGGAGTCCCCGCCTGGGACGGGATATCGAGCAGTACTTC
J: TRBJ2-7; size: .; D: TRBD1; V: TRBV30; CDR3: CAWSAWDRGLYEQYF; DNA: TGTGCCTGGAGTGCCTGGGACAGGGGTTTGTACGAGCAGTACTTC
J: TRBJ2-7; size: .; D: TRBD1; V: TRBV7-9; CDR3: CASSPWTGDYEQYF; DNA: TGTGCCAGCAGCCCTTGGACAGGGGATTACGAGCAGTACTTC
J: TRBJ2-2; size: .; D: TRBD2; V: TRBV25-1; CDR3: CASSILAGVNTGELFF; DNA: TGTGCCAGCAGCATCCTAGCGGGAGTGAACACCGGGGAGCTGTTTTTT
J: TRBJ2-6; size: .; D: .; V: TRBV11-2; CDR3: CASSLDGGAGANVLTF; DNA: TGTGCCAGCAGCTTAGACGGGGGTGCTGGGGCCAACGTCCTGACTTTC
J: TRBJ1-2; size: few; D: TRBD1; V: TRBV27; CDR3: CASSLSQGARYGYTF; DNA: TGTGCCAGCAGTTTATCCCAGGGGGCTCGCTATGGCTACACCTTC
J: TRBJ2-1; size: .; D: TRBD2; V: TRBV5-1; CDR3: CASSFRDYRNEQFF; DNA: TGCGCCAGCAGCTTCAGGGACTATCGGAATGAGCAGTTCTTC
J: TRBJ1-5; size: .; D: .; V: TRBV7-8; CDR3: CASSPTEGRQPQHF; DNA: TGTGCCAGCAGCCCGACGGAAGGGCGCCAGCCCCAGCATTTT
J: TRBJ1-2; size: .; D: .; V: TRBV5-1; CDR3: CASSLKPDKTGGYTF; DNA: TGCGCCAGCAGCTTGAAACCGGATAAGACGGGGGGCTACACCTTC
J: TRBJ1-1; size: .; D: .; V: TRBV19; CDR3: CASSSWGQGEAFF; DNA: TGTGCCAGTAGTAGTTGGGGGCAAGGGGAAGCTTTCTTT
J: TRBJ2-7; size: .; D: TRBD1; V: TRBV7-9; CDR3: CASSLGQFQPYEQYF; DNA: TGTGCCAGCAGCTTGGGACAGTTTCAACCCTACGAGCAGTACTTC
J: TRBJ1-2; size: .; D: TRBD1; V: TRBV4-1; CDR3: CASSPDPGQKFYGYTF; DNA: TGCGCCAGCAGCCCCGACCCGGGACAGAAATTCTATGGCTACACCTTC
J: TRBJ2-3; size: few; D: .; V: TRBV7-6; CDR3: CASSAKSGPDTQYF; DNA: TGTGCCAGCAGCGCAAAATCAGGGCCAGATACGCAGTATTTT
J: TRBJ2-3; size: .; D: .; V: TRBV11-2; CDR3: CASSLGGGVTDTQYF; DNA: TGTGCCAGCAGCTTAGGCGGGGGCGTAACAGATACGCAGTATTTT
J: TRBJ1-4; size: .; D: .; V: TRBV25-1; CDR3: CASSGTSGTNREKLFF; DNA: TGTGCCAGCAGTGGAACGTCCGGGACAAACCGTGAAAAACTGTTTTTT
J: TRBJ1-5; size: .; D: TRBD1; V: TRBV5-1; CDR3: CASSPGQGNQPQHF; DNA: TGCGCCAGCAGCCCCGGACAGGGCAATCAGCCCCAGCATTTT
J: TRBJ2-5; size: .; D: .; V: TRBV19; CDR3: CASSTRVVQETQYF; DNA: TGTGCCAGTAGTACCCGGGTGGTCCAAGAGACCCAGTACTTC
J: TRBJ1-2; size: .; D: .; V: TRBV15; CDR3: CATSRDVNSRNYGYTF; DNA: TGTGCCACCAGCAGAGATGTAAACAGCCGGAACTATGGCTACACCTTC
J: TRBJ2-5; size: .; D: TRBD2; V: TRBV30; CDR3: CGGGAETQYF; DNA: TGTGGGGGAGGGGCAGAGACCCAGTACTTC
J: TRBJ2-1; size: .; D: .; V: TRBV18; CDR3: CASSLFTADNEQFF; DNA: TGTGCCAGCTCACTATTCACGGCTGACAATGAGCAGTTCTTC
J: TRBJ2-7; size: few; D: .; V: TRBV30; CDR3: CAWSLKGYSYEQYF; DNA: TGTGCCTGGAGTCTTAAAGGGTACAGCTACGAGCAGTACTTC
J: TRBJ2-5; size: few; D: .; V: TRBV29-1; CDR3: CSVEQGPYKETQYF; DNA: TGCAGCGTTGAGCAGGGACCCTATAAAGAGACCCAGTACTTC
J: TRBJ2-6; size: few; D: .; V: TRBV2; CDR3: CASSVEHGGLTGANVLTF; DNA: TGTGCCAGCAGTGTTGAGCATGGGGGGCTCACTGGGGCCAACGTCCTGACTTTC
J: TRBJ2-7; size: .; D: TRBD1; V: TRBV7-2; CDR3: CASSSTGTGVYEQYF; DNA: TGTGCCAGCAGCTCTACCGGGACAGGGGTCTACGAGCAGTACTTC